The following is a TCR beta chain sequence with its context. Original processing notes: Estimation of nucleated cell counts relied on the amplification of reference gene primers. The repertoire was sequenced with immunoSEQ multiplex PCR; TCRdb's copy has only in-frame clones and lacks some. The V and J calls and clone size come from that table; D and trimming were worked out from the DNA. The data show 180,000 or so clones, roughly nine tenths seen once. Germline V lookup: CDR1 LNHDA, CDR2 SQIVND (reference sequence). V was clipped by 9 bases and J by 2 bases, with 18 bases between them. This CDR3 has 15 amino acids. This entry is derived from a study of blood T cell repertoires in COVID-19. Study summary: Donors in the United States, Italy and Spain gave samples during acute or convalescent COVID-19.

In Seattle, patients joined the study during active infection and were tracked longitudinally. J is TRBJ2-3 and V is TRBV19; D is perhaps TRBD1 (7 bases). Sequenced input: peripheral blood. The sequence came from a woman in her fifties or sixties with COVID-19, enrolled during active disease. CDR3 in amino acids: CASRQGGGDTDTQYF. CDR3 bases: TGTGCCAGCCGTCAGGGGGGTGGAGACACAGATACGCAGTATTTT.